This TCR beta chain was recovered during a study of T cells after yellow fever vaccination. Of note for this clonotype: Antigen: not known.

CDR1 and CDR2 from the germline V gene are DFQATT and SNEGSKA (reference sequence). This CDR3 is 13 amino acids long. MiXCR was run by TCRdb on the 5' RACE reads, yielding one entry per CDR3 protein. The data hold about 510,000 distinct CDR3 sequences, with 20% to 25% observed a single time. Study observations and caveats: Researchers report a weaker secondary response that nonetheless peaked faster, day 5 versus 15. In FACS-sorted repertoires, abundant clonotypes from the bulk population could appear as contaminants. The booster response re-showed most primary clones: around 96% CD4, 88% CD8.

This chain joins TRBV20-1 and TRBJ1-4, with TRBD1 identical over 8 bases. The sequencing used PBMCs, collected roughly 20 days after the first yellow fever vaccination. This receptor was taken from a young man who received the YFV17D yellow fever vaccine. Here the CDR3 DNA reads TGCAGCGCAGGGGGCGATGTTAATGAAAAACTGTTTTTT. It encodes CSAGGDVNEKLFF.